Listed below are T cell receptor beta chains from one sample, sequenced in a study of T cells in Graves' hyperthyroidism and ophthalmopathy. TCRdb called the multiplex PCR reads again in MiXCR, with one record for every CDR3 protein. The sample records about 510,000 distinct CDR3 sequences, approximately 49% being singletons. Material for sequencing was peripheral blood or thyroid tissue (not recorded which). The receptors come from an adult woman with Graves' disease, either hyperthyroidism or ophthalmopathy (not recorded which). The CDR3 runs from the conserved cysteine through the conserved F or W. D genes are given only for firm matches. Expanded clones are given a class, and other clones once, few, many or no size at all.

d_gene	abundance	j_gene	v_gene	CDR3nt	CDR3aa
TRBD1	many	TRBJ1-2	TRBV12-3/TRBV12-4	TGTGCCAGCAGTACCGGGACAGGGTATGGCTACACCTTC	CASSTGTGYGYTF
-	-	TRBJ2-7	TRBV5-4	TGTGCCAGCAGCTTGGATGGCGGGATACACTACGAGCAGTACTTC	CASSLDGGIHYEQYF
TRBD2	many	TRBJ2-7	TRBV20-1	TGCAGTGCTAGGGGTAGCGGGAGAAGGTCTGGTGAGCAGTACTTC	CSARGSGRRSGEQYF
TRBD1	-	TRBJ2-6	TRBV6-2/TRBV6-3	TGTGCCAGCAGTTCCCCGACAGGGATCTCTGGGGCCAACGTCCTGACTTTC	CASSSPTGISGANVLTF
-	many	TRBJ2-7	TRBV7-2	TGTGCCAGCAGCACAGGGGGGGGGTATCAGTACTTC	CASSTGGGYQYF
-	-	TRBJ1-2	TRBV24-1	TGTGCTAGAGTTGACAGGCGCTTCTATGGCTACACCTTC	CARVDRRFYGYTF
-	-	TRBJ2-7	TRBV29-1	TGCAGCGTTGAGACAGTCTCCTACGAGCAGTACTTC	CSVETVSYEQYF
TRBD1	-	TRBJ1-2	TRBV29-1	TGCAGCGTTTCGCAGGGGGGCAACTATGGCTACACCTTC	CSVSQGGNYGYTF
TRBD1	-	TRBJ1-5	TRBV2	TGTGCCAGCAGTGAGTCCAGGGGGCTCCAGCCCCAGCATTTT	CASSESRGLQPQHF
TRBD1	-	TRBJ2-7	TRBV20-1	TGCAGTGCTAATTGGGACAGGGACTACGAGCAGTACTTC	CSANWDRDYEQYF
-	-	TRBJ2-7	TRBV7-9	TGTGCCAGCAGCCCACCGGACCCGACCTACGAGCAGCACTTC	CASSPPDPTYEQHF